These T cell receptor beta chains were read from a single sample in a study of T cells in Graves' hyperthyroidism and ophthalmopathy. MiXCR, applied by TCRdb to the multiplex PCR reads, yields one record per CDR3 protein. The table records around 620,000 distinct CDR3 sequences, more than 13% of them present only once. The sequenced material came from blood. The receptors derive from a young woman with Graves' ophthalmopathy. The CDR3 runs from the conserved cysteine through the conserved F or W. A D gene is named only where the DNA matches it firmly. Clone size is stated in some rows and not others, as once, few, many or a class when expanded.

j_gene | d_gene | v_gene | abundance | len | CDR3nt | CDR3aa
TRBJ2-7 | . | TRBV6-1 | many | 15 | TGTGCCAGCAGGTCTCAAACAGGGCAGTCCTACGAGCAGTACTTC | CASRSQTGQSYEQYF
TRBJ1-1 | . | TRBV6-1 | many | 11 | TGTGCCAGCAGTTCCGGGGAGGAAGCTTTCTTT | CASSSGEEAFF
TRBJ2-5 | TRBD1 | TRBV28 | many | 15 | TGTGCCAGCAGTTTAGGGGGACAGGGGACAGAGACCCAGTACTTC | CASSLGGQGTETQYF
TRBJ2-4 | . | TRBV18 | . | 16 | TGTGCCAGCTCACCAGTGGAGGGGGCTGGCGAAAACATTCAGTACTTC | CASSPVEGAGENIQYF
TRBJ1-1 | . | TRBV28 | many | 14 | TGTGCCAGCAGCCGGGACAAGTCGAACACTGAAGCTTTCTTT | CASSRDKSNTEAFF
TRBJ2-7 | . | TRBV3-1 | many | 14 | TGTGCCAGCAGCCAAAGAGGCCAGGGAAACGAGCAGTACTTC | CASSQRGQGNEQYF
TRBJ2-5 | . | TRBV12-3/TRBV12-4 | many | 13 | TGTGCCAGCAGCCCACAGGGAGGGGGGACCCAGTACTTC | CASSPQGGGTQYF
TRBJ1-1 | . | TRBV7-2 | many | 17 | TGTGCCAGCAGCTCCTCCCCTCCGGGTTTAATGAACACTGAAGCTTTCTTT | CASSSSPPGLMNTEAFF
TRBJ1-2 | TRBD1 | TRBV29-1 | many | 12 | TGCAGCGCAGCGGACAGGGTCTATGGCTACACCTTC | CSAADRVYGYTF
TRBJ1-2 | TRBD1 | TRBV7-3 | . | 14 | TGTGCCAGCAGCTTCACAGGGGGCGAGGGAGGCTACACCTTC | CASSFTGGEGGYTF
TRBJ1-1 | . | TRBV5-1 | many | 16 | TGCGCCAGCAGCTTGGTAGTTGGATTGGGGGGCACTGAAGCTTTCTTT | CASSLVVGLGGTEAFF
TRBJ1-2 | . | TRBV29-1 | many | 11 | TGCAGCGCCGACACGAGTGGCGGCTACACCTTC | CSADTSGGYTF
TRBJ1-1 | TRBD1 | TRBV2 | few | 15 | TGTGCCAGCAGTTTGGACAGGGCTATGAACACTGAAGCTTTCTTT | CASSLDRAMNTEAFF
TRBJ2-1 | . | TRBV7-6 | few | 18 | TGTGCCAGCAGCTTAAGGTCTTCGAGGGGGAGGGCCTACAATGAGCAGTTCTTC | CASSLRSSRGRAYNEQFF
TRBJ1-4 | TRBD1 | TRBV24-1 | few | 14 | TGTGCCACCCAAGCGGGGACAGGGGTTGAAAAACTGTTTTTT | CATQAGTGVEKLFF
TRBJ2-1 | . | TRBV7-2 | . | 15 | TGTGCCAGCAGTCCCCCTACTGGATCATCGGGTGAGCAGTTCTTC | CASSPPTGSSGEQFF
TRBJ2-3 | . | TRBV18 | . | 17 | TGTGCCAGCTCACCACGCGGGGGCGGACCTCGCACAGATACGCAGTATTTT | CASSPRGGGPRTDTQYF
TRBJ1-2 | TRBD1 | TRBV24-1 | few | 13 | TGTGCCACCAGGGGGGACAGCGCCTATGGCTACACCTTC | CATRGDSAYGYTF
TRBJ2-7 | TRBD2 | TRBV5-1 | many | 14 | TGCGCCAGCAGCGGAACGGGAGGGGCCTACGAGCAGTACTTC | CASSGTGGAYEQYF
TRBJ1-6 | . | TRBV7-2 | . | 13 | TGTGCCAGCAGCTGGTGGACAACTTATCCCCTCCACTTT | CASSWWTTYPLHF
TRBJ2-1 | TRBD2 | TRBV24-1 | many | 19 | TGTGCCACCAGTGATCCCACTAGCGGGAGCATCTCTGTCGGCGGTGAGCAGTTCTTC | CATSDPTSGSISVGGEQFF
TRBJ2-7 | TRBD1 | TRBV19 | many | 16 | TGTGCCAGTAGTGCGGGCACGGGACAGGGAACCTACGAGCAGTACTTC | CASSAGTGQGTYEQYF
TRBJ2-1 | . | TRBV4-1 | . | 13 | TGCGCCAGCAGCCTAAAACTAGCTGGTGAGCAGTTCTTC | CASSLKLAGEQFF
TRBJ2-7 | TRBD2 | TRBV7-3 | . | 18 | TGTGCCAGCAGCGAACGCCGACTTAGCGGGAACTTTGACTACGAGCAGTACTTC | CASSERRLSGNFDYEQYF
TRBJ1-4 | . | TRBV2 | few | 15 | TGTGCCAGCGAGGGGGAGGCGACAACTAATGAAAAACTGTTTTTT | CASEGEATTNEKLFF
TRBJ1-5 | TRBD1 | TRBV20-1 | many | 13 | TGCAGTGCTATCAGGGGGCAGGATCAGCCCCAGCATTTT | CSAIRGQDQPQHF
TRBJ2-5 | . | TRBV19 | . | 14 | TGTGCCAGTAGTATGAGGCAGGGGAGGGAGACCCAGTACTTC | CASSMRQGRETQYF
TRBJ1-1 | . | TRBV18 | many | 15 | TGTGCCAGCTCACCCGGGGGGGGGCTCGGCACTGAAGCTTTCTTT | CASSPGGGLGTEAFF
TRBJ2-2 | . | TRBV7-3 | . | 13 | TGTGCCAGCAGCCCAACCCACGGCGGGGAGCTGTTTTTT | CASSPTHGGELFF
TRBJ1-2 | TRBD1 | TRBV12-3/TRBV12-4 | many | 15 | TGTGCCAGCAGTTTACAGGGACAGGGGGCGTATGGCTACACCTTC | CASSLQGQGAYGYTF
TRBJ2-7 | TRBD1 | TRBV11-2 | many | 15 | TGTGCCAGCAGACGAGCCGGGACAGCCGACTACGAGCAGTACTTC | CASRRAGTADYEQYF
TRBJ1-1 | . | TRBV6-6 | many | 15 | TGTGCCAGCAGTTACGGTCAGGGTTCGGGGACTGAAGCTTTCTTT | CASSYGQGSGTEAFF
TRBJ1-1 | . | TRBV5-6 | . | 15 | TGTGCCAGCAGCCCGAGGGGGGCTTGGGTCACTGAAGCTTTCTTT | CASSPRGAWVTEAFF
TRBJ2-1 | TRBD2 | TRBV6-5 | many | 18 | TGTGCCAGCAGTTACTCGTTTAGCGGGATCGGCTCCTACAATGAGCAGTTCTTC | CASSYSFSGIGSYNEQFF
TRBJ2-5 | TRBD2 | TRBV29-1 | many | 14 | TGCAGCGTTCTAGCGGGAGCGAACCAAGAGACCCAGTACTTC | CSVLAGANQETQYF
TRBJ2-7 | TRBD1 | TRBV28 | many | 14 | TGTGCCAGCAGCTCCGGGACAGGGAAGTACGAGCAGTACTTC | CASSSGTGKYEQYF
TRBJ2-7 | . | TRBV7-2 | many | 15 | TGTGCCAGCAGCTTGAGGGAGACAGCTACCTACGAGCAGTACTTC | CASSLRETATYEQYF
TRBJ2-7 | TRBD1 | TRBV28 | . | 15 | TGTGCCAGCAGTTTAGCCAGGGGGCCTCCCTACGAACAGTACTTC | CASSLARGPPYEQYF
TRBJ1-5 | TRBD1 | TRBV6-5 | . | 16 | TGTGCCAGCAGTTTCCGGACAGGGGGCGTGAATCAGCCCCAGCATTTT | CASSFRTGGVNQPQHF
TRBJ1-4 | . | TRBV7-2 | many | 12 | TGTGCCAAACGACAAGGCAATGAAAAACTGTTTTTT | CAKRQGNEKLFF
TRBJ1-1 | . | TRBV5-8 | many | 16 | TGTGCCAGCAGCATCCGCTACGGCCGTCTATCCACTGAAGCTTTCTTT | CASSIRYGRLSTEAFF
TRBJ2-7 | TRBD2 | TRBV6-5 | many | 17 | TGTGCCAGCAGTTATGGGACTAGCGGCTCCATTTCCTACGAGCAGTACTTC | CASSYGTSGSISYEQYF
TRBJ1-2 | . | TRBV28 | many | 13 | TGTGCCAGCAGTCCCCAGTCAGGCTATGGCTACACCTTC | CASSPQSGYGYTF
TRBJ2-7 | TRBD1 | TRBV27 | many | 15 | TGTGCCAGCAGTCCCCGGACAGGGAAAGCCTACGAGCAGTACTTC | CASSPRTGKAYEQYF
TRBJ2-3 | . | TRBV24-1 | . | 16 | TGTACCACCAGTGATCAACCGGGACCCGCTCCAGATACGCAGTATTTT | CTTSDQPGPAPDTQYF
TRBJ1-5 | . | TRBV19 | . | 13 | TGTGCCAGTAGTCCAAACGCGGGTCAGCCCCAGCATTTT | CASSPNAGQPQHF
TRBJ2-7 | . | TRBV7-2 | many | 14 | TGTGCCAGCAGCTTCCGGGACTTTTCCTACGAGCAGTACTTC | CASSFRDFSYEQYF
TRBJ1-2 | TRBD1 | TRBV20-1 | . | 14 | TGCAGTGCTTCCCGGACAGGTGAATACCATGGCTACACCTTC | CSASRTGEYHGYTF
TRBJ2-7 | TRBD1 | TRBV7-8 | many | 15 | TGTGCCAGCAGCTTAAAGGGACAGTCCTACTACGAGCAGTACTTC | CASSLKGQSYYEQYF
TRBJ2-7 | TRBD1 | TRBV29-1 | many | 13 | TGCAGCGTTGAAGGCAGGGGGCTGTACGAGCAGTACTTC | CSVEGRGLYEQYF
TRBJ2-2 | . | TRBV4-3 | few | 16 | TGCGCCAGCAGCCAAGATGAGGGGGGAAATGCCGGGGAGCTGTTTTTT | CASSQDEGGNAGELFF